This T cell receptor beta chain was recovered during a study of shared clonotypes between healthy human individuals. General study findings and limits: At large depth, rarefaction still showed sorted-subset sequencing to be incomplete. The generation probabilities recorded for non-shared clonotypes fell below those of clonotypes shared by all four donors.

Original data processing: With immunoSEQ giving junction-only sequences and no quality scores, filtering differed. Clones were read by immunoSEQ multiplex PCR, and TCRdb kept only the in-frame ones, dropping some. Clonal size and the V and J genes are those of that table, whereas D and trimming came from the DNA. The sample carries more than 600,000 clones, approximately 90% recorded once. The V segment lost 5 bases and the J segment 3 bases; nucleotides outside the gene matches: 7. Germline V gives CDR1 MDHEN, CDR2 SYDVKM. This CDR3 is built from 15 residues. Only one count was recorded for this clone. Its specificity is unknown. Naive CD8 cells were CD45RO-negative, positively selected for CCR7, excluding terminally differentiated effector memory CD45RA+ cells.

V is TRBV28 and J is TRBJ2-7; 10 nucleotides match TRBD1. The origin of this receptor is a young man in good health. The sample consisted of naive CD8+ T cells sorted from blood. The CDR3 is CASSRQTGGLYEQYF. DNA for the CDR3: TGTGCCAGCAGTCGACAGACAGGGGGCCTCTACGAGCAGTACTTC. Drawing the rest from reference TRBV28 and TRBJ2-7, the complete variable domain is DVKVTQSSRYLVKRTGEKVFLECVQDMDHENMFWYRQDPGLGLRLIYFSYDVKMKEKGDIPEGYSVSREKKERFSLILESASTNQTSMYLCASSRQTGGLYEQYFGPGTRLTVT.